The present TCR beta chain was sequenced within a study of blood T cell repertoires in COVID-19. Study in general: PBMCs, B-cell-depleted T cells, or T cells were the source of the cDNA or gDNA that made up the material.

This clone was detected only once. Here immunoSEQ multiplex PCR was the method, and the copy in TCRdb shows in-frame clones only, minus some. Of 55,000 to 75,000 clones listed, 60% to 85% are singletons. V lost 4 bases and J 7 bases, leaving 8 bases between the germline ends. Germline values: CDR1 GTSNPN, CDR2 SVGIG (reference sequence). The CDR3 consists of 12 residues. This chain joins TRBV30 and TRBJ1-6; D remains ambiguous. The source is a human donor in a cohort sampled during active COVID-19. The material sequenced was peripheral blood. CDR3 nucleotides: TGTGCCTGGACCAGTCAAAATTCACCCCTCCACTTT. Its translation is CAWTSQNSPLHF.